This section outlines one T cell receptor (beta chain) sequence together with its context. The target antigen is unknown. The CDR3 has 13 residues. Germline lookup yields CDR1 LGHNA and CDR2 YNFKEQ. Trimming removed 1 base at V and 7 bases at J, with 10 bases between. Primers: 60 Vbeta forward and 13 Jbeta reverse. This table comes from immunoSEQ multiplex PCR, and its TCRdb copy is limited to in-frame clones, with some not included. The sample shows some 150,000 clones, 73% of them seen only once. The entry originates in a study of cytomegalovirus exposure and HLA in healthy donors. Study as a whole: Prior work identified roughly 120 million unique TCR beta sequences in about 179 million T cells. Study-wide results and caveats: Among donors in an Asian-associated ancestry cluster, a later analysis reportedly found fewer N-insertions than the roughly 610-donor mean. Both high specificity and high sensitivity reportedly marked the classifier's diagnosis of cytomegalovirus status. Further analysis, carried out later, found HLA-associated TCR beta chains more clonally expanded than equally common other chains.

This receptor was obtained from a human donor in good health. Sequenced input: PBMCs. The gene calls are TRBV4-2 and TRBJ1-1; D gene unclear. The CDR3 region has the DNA TGTGCCAGCAGCCAAGGGCCAAATTTTGAAGCTTTCTTT. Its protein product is CASSQGPNFEAFF.